The next 11 T cell receptor beta chains were all read from a single sample in a study of cytomegalovirus exposure and HLA in healthy donors (dated 2017 in TCRdb). Library method: the immunoSEQ multiplex PCR assay. Here the immuneACCESS table is served through TCRdb, limited to in-frame sequences with V and J called. Missing clones are a known gap in these copies; in checked studies unresolved V genes cover under half, and the rest lacks a known reason. The sample table records some 56,000 clones; roughly 93% of these occur just once. 1.5% to 2% of the sample is held by the ten biggest clonotypes. Specimen: PBMCs. These receptor sequences come from a woman younger than 30 in good health and CMV-seropositive.

The V gene is TRBV7-9, the J gene TRBJ2-7; D is ambiguous. The CDR3 has 11 residues. Germline CDR1 SEHNR, CDR2 FQNEAQ (reference sequence). The V end lost 5 bases, the J end lost 6 bases, and 8 bases lay between the germline ends. Written as DNA, the CDR3 is TGTGCCAGCAGCACTACGGGCGAGCAGTACTTC. Amino acids: CASSTTGEQYF.

The genes are TRBV6-1 and TRBJ2-4; 7 bases are a match to TRBD2. The V gene's germline CDR1 is MNHNS and CDR2 SASEGT. This CDR3 spans 16 amino acids. With 1 base clipped from V and 0 bases from J, the junction kept 3 bases outside the gene matches. Here the CDR3 DNA reads TGTGCCAGCAGTGAAGGGGGGGGAATAGCCAAAAACATTCAGTACTTC. The encoded protein is CASSEGGGIAKNIQYF.

V and J are TRBV5-4 and TRBJ2-6, with a weak D call TRBD2 (6 bases). V was cut by 5 bases and J by 2 bases, with 20 bases left in between. The CDR3 covers 18 residues. CDR1 and CDR2 (germline): SGHNT, YYREEE (reference sequence). The CDR3 DNA is TGTGCCAGCAGACGAGTTGGCCGGGGGTCTACTGGGGCCAACGTCCTGACTTTC. Its translation: CASRRVGRGSTGANVLTF.

V is TRBV19 and J is TRBJ2-7, with a weak D call TRBD1 (6 bases). This CDR3 has 11 amino acids. Trimming removed 6 bases from V and 6 bases from J, with 9 bases in between. Germline lookup yields CDR1 LNHDA and CDR2 SQIVND (reference sequence). The CDR3 nucleotides are TGTGCCAGTAGCCCAGGGGTCGAGCAGTACTTC. Translation gives CASSPGVEQYF.

This chain uses TRBV5-4 with TRBJ1-6, with D perhaps matching TRBD1 (5 bases). CDR3 length: 13 amino acids. Trimming shortened V by 4 bases and J by 8 bases, and 10 bases separated the two germline ends. Germline-derived CDR1 and CDR2 are SGHNT and YYREEE (reference sequence). This CDR3 is CASSRGGDSPLHF. CDR3 DNA sequence: TGTGCCAGCAGCCGGGGAGGGGATTCACCCCTCCACTTT.

This chain links TRBV2 with TRBJ1-5, with D perhaps TRBD1 (6 bases). Trimming pared 5 bases from V and 0 bases from J, leaving 8 bases between. This CDR3 spans 14 amino acids. CDR1 and CDR2 (germline): SNHLY, FYNNEI. DNA of the CDR3: TGTGCCAGCAGTTACAGGGTTAGCAATCAGCCCCAGCATTTT. Residues: CASSYRVSNQPQHF.

The table lists this clone with a count of one. The chain carries TRBV6-1 and TRBJ1-2; a possible D gene is TRBD1 (5 bases). Germline V gives CDR1 MNHNS, CDR2 SASEGT. V was shortened by 1 base and J by 3 bases, with 6 bases between the two germline ends. The CDR3 has 13 residues. The DNA for the CDR3 is TGTGCCAGCAGTGAAGTAGGGGACTATGGCTACACCTTC. Its protein product is CASSEVGDYGYTF.

The chain is built from TRBV6-5 and TRBJ1-3; D remains unclear. The CDR3 length is 15 residues. Per the germline V gene, CDR1 is MNHEY and CDR2 is SVGAGI. V was clipped by 6 bases and J by 0 bases, with 12 bases between them. CDR3 loop: CASSLSGVSGNTIYF. The CDR3 DNA follows: TGTGCCAGCAGCCTCTCAGGTGTCTCTGGAAACACCATATATTTT.

This CDR3 is CASTSGGYSGNTIYF. In nucleotides, the CDR3 is TGTGCCAGCACAAGCGGAGGATACTCTGGAAACACCATATATTTT. V gene TRBV28 combines with J gene TRBJ1-3; D remains ambiguous. The CDR3 loop spans 15 amino acids. Germline loops: CDR1 MDHEN, CDR2 SYDVKM. Trimming removed 7 bases from V and 0 bases from J, with 13 bases in between.

CDR3 in DNA: TGTGCCACCCGTCGTGGCGGGGATGATACGCAGTATTTT. Its translation is CATRRGGDDTQYF. The chain combines TRBV2 with TRBJ2-3; D may be TRBD2 (6 bases). The CDR3 runs 13 residues. CDR1 is SNHLY, CDR2 FYNNEI, per germline. Trimming shortened V by 10 bases and J by 6 bases, and 17 bases separated the two germline ends.

The chain combines TRBV12-5 with TRBJ2-5, with D possibly TRBD1 on 6 matching bases. The CDR3 spans 16 residues. V lost 6 bases and J 2 bases, leaving 19 bases between the germline ends. Germline V gene data show CDR1 as LGHNT and CDR2 as FRNRAP. CDR3 DNA: TGTGCTAGTGGCCCTCTTTCAGGGGCCCGGCAAGAGACCCAGTACTTC. This codes for CASGPLSGARQETQYF.